The 18 T cell receptor beta chains given below trace back to one sample, sequenced in a study of T-cell reconstitution after alpha-beta-depleted transplantation in children. Molecular barcoding with unique molecular identifiers was used for the TCRbeta library. TCRdb re-called the PCR reads with MiXCR, one entry per CDR3 protein. The sample includes over 550,000 distinct CDR3 sequences, 10% to 13% seen only once; the top ten take about 4.2%. The sample in question was PBMCs from the stem cell graft donor, obtained from the stem cell graft. Receptor source: a human donor who donated a stem cell graft to a child with acute myeloid leukemia.

This clonotype was seen many times. This chain uses TRBV29-1 with TRBJ1-6, with D unresolved. The CDR3 loop spans 12 amino acids. Germline-derived CDR1 and CDR2 are SQVTM and ANQGSEA. With 5 bases removed from V and 5 bases from J, the gap between germline ends came to 7 bases. The DNA for the CDR3 is TGCAGCGTTAGTGGGGATAATTCACCCCTCCACTTT. This gives the protein CSVSGDNSPLHF.

This clonotype showed up just a few times. This chain joins TRBV18 and TRBJ2-3; 9 bases line up with TRBD1. The CDR3 runs to 20 residues. V lost 3 bases and J lost 2; bases outside the gene matches: 18. CDR1 is KGHSH and CDR2 is LQKENI in the germline V gene. The DNA for the CDR3 is TGTGCCAGCTCACCTGGGACAGGGAAAGTCGGTTATACTTACACAGATACGCAGTATTTT. Its protein product is CASSPGTGKVGYTYTDTQYF.

The J gene is TRBJ2-3, the V gene TRBV30; unclear D gene. Germline V gives CDR1 GTSNPN, CDR2 SVGIG (reference sequence). The CDR3 is 12 residues long. Trimming took 3 bases from V and 6 from J, leaving 10 bases between them. The CDR3 DNA reads as TGTGCCTGGAGAAGATACACGGATACGCAGTATTTT. It is translated as CAWRRYTDTQYF.

This chain joins TRBV6-5 and TRBJ2-7, with D perhaps TRBD2 (6 bases). This CDR3 is 16 amino acids long. V was clipped by 2 bases and J by 2 bases, with 16 bases between them. Germline V gene sequence: CDR1 MNHEY, CDR2 SVGAGI. CDR3 DNA sequence: TGTGCCAGCAGTTACGCGGCGGGAAACATCCCCTACGAGCAGTACTTC. Residues: CASSYAAGNIPYEQYF.

Many counts were recorded for this clonotype. The chain joins TRBV20-1 to TRBJ2-2, with 16 nucleotides matching TRBD2. This CDR3 spans 15 amino acids. Germline CDR1 reads DFQATT; CDR2 reads SNEGSKA (reference sequence). This chain's CDR3 is CSGTSGRANTGELFF. In DNA form, the CDR3 reads TGCAGCGGGACTAGCGGGAGGGCGAACACCGGGGAGCTGTTTTTT.

The sample holds a few counts of this clonotype. The chain couples TRBV12-3 or TRBV12-4 to TRBJ1-4; no definite D call. The CDR3 runs 14 residues. Trimming removed 3 bases at V and 5 bases at J, with 10 bases between. CDR3 protein: CASSFFPGNEKLFF. CDR3 in DNA: TGTGCCAGCAGTTTCTTCCCCGGGAATGAAAAACTGTTTTTT.

This clonotype was found a few times. This chain links TRBV29-1 with TRBJ2-2; D possibly corresponds to TRBD1 (6 bases). This CDR3 is 15 amino acids long. Germline V lookup: CDR1 SQVTM, CDR2 ANQGSEA. The V and J ends lost 7 bases and 6 bases respectively, with 21 bases between them. The CDR3 protein is CSGKGGGSAAGELFF. The CDR3 nucleotides are TGCAGCGGTAAAGGGGGTGGGAGTGCAGCCGGGGAGCTGTTTTTT.

This clonotype was recorded many times. The CDR3 here is CASSPGADASGYTF. The CDR3 DNA reads TGCGCCAGCAGCCCAGGGGCTGACGCAAGTGGCTACACCTTC. The chain links TRBV5-1 to TRBJ1-2; tentative D call: TRBD1 (6 bases). CDR1 is SGHRS, CDR2 YFSETQ, per germline. This CDR3 contains 14 residues. Trimming left V 4 bases short and J 7 bases short, with 17 bases between.

The chain is built from TRBV6-5 and TRBJ2-7, with TRBD1 matching 9 bases. The junction had 14 bases not matched to a gene; V was cut back by 4 bases and J by 4 bases. Per germline, CDR1 MNHEY and CDR2 SVGAGI. This CDR3 spans 17 amino acids. The CDR3 here is CASSLTRSGTGKYEQYF. For the CDR3, the DNA is TGTGCCAGCAGTTTGACCCGTTCCGGGACAGGGAAATACGAGCAGTACTTC.

J is TRBJ1-6 and V is TRBV29-1, with 7 bases lining up with TRBD1. From germline, CDR1 is SQVTM and CDR2 ANQGSEA. The CDR3 length is 13 residues. The V and J ends lost 6 bases and 5 bases, in that order; junction bases with no gene match: 4. The CDR3 nucleotides read TGCAGCGTGTGGACAGGACATAATTCACCCCTCCACTTT. It is translated as CSVWTGHNSPLHF.

This clonotype was found a few times. CDR3 DNA: TGTGCCAGCAGCTCCACCCCAGCGGCGGTCTACGAGCAGTACTTC. Protein sequence: CASSSTPAAVYEQYF. This chain links TRBV7-9 with TRBJ2-7, with a weak D call TRBD2 (5 bases). The CDR3 totals 15 residues. Per germline, CDR1 SEHNR and CDR2 FQNEAQ (reference sequence). Trimming stripped 4 bases from V and 3 bases from J, with 16 bases between. Using reference TRBV7-9 and TRBJ2-7 for the parts outside the CDR3, the full variable domain is DTGVSQNPRHKITKRGQNVTFRCDPISEHNRLYWYRQTLGQGPEFLTYFQNEAQLEKSRLLSDRFSAERPKGSFSTLEIQRTEQGDSAMYLCASSSTPAAVYEQYFGPGTRLTVT.

There are many counts of this clonotype. The V gene is TRBV20-1, the J gene TRBJ2-5; 9 bases match TRBD2. CDR3 size: 15 residues. CDR1 is DFQATT, CDR2 SNEGSKA, per germline (reference sequence). Trimming took 2 bases from V and 4 from J; bases not matched to a gene: 8. The CDR3 sequence is CSARSNSGRRETQYF. CDR3 DNA sequence: TGCAGTGCTAGATCAAATAGCGGGAGAAGAGAGACCCAGTACTTC.

This clonotype has just a few counts. The genes are TRBV18 and TRBJ2-3; 10 bases fit TRBD2. CDR1 and CDR2 (germline): KGHSH, LQKENI. V shed 2 bases, J shed 4 bases, and the junction held 6 bases outside the gene matches. This CDR3 spans 16 amino acids. In nucleotides, the CDR3 is TGTGCCAGCTCACCAGTTGCTAGCGGGAGAGCAGATACGCAGTATTTT. Amino acid sequence: CASSPVASGRADTQYF.

V usage is TRBV6-1 and J usage is TRBJ2-2; TRBD2 matches 16 bases. Per germline, CDR1 MNHNS and CDR2 SASEGT. The CDR3 sequence is 18 residues long. Trimming cost V 7 bases and J 4 bases; bases outside gene matches: 9. The chain's CDR3 is CASNQGLAGGPGTGELFF. The CDR3 DNA reads as TGTGCCAGCAACCAGGGACTAGCGGGAGGGCCGGGCACCGGGGAGCTGTTTTTT.

This clonotype has only a few counts. The rearrangement links TRBV25-1 to TRBJ1-1; D not certain. Looked up from germline, CDR1 is MGHDK and CDR2 is SYGVNS. The germline V and J ends were trimmed by 1 base and 4 bases, with 7 bases remaining between them. The CDR3 length is 13 residues. For the CDR3, the DNA is TGTGCCAGCAGTGAATCCCCCCTCACTGAAGCTTTCTTT. Its protein product is CASSESPLTEAFF.

Details on this clonotype: The junction departs from the called germline gene at one end, perhaps through a read error. The gene calls are TRBV20-1 and TRBJ2-3; 8 nucleotides line up with TRBD2. The CDR3 loop spans 17 amino acids. Looked up from germline, CDR1 is DFQATT and CDR2 is SNEGSKA (reference sequence). CDR3: CCARDLLASGRTDTQYF. Here the CDR3 DNA reads TGCTGTGCTAGAGATCTGCTTGCTAGCGGGCGCACAGATACGCAGTATTTT.

The V call is TRBV29-1, the J call TRBJ2-6; D gene unclear. V was shortened by 0 bases and J by 0 bases, with 18 bases between the two germline ends. Germline lookup yields CDR1 SQVTM and CDR2 ANQGSEA. CDR3 size: 19 residues. The CDR3 is CSVEESVPDPGSGANVLTF. For the CDR3, the DNA is TGCAGCGTTGAAGAAAGTGTCCCGGATCCGGGCTCTGGGGCCAACGTCCTGACTTTC.

This clonotype was seen a few times. The rearrangement joins TRBV7-9 to TRBJ2-7; D perhaps matches TRBD1 (5 bases). Trimming removed 5 bases from V and 1 base from J, with 18 bases in between. CDR3 length: 16 amino acids. Germline loops: CDR1 SEHNR, CDR2 FQNEAQ (reference sequence). The CDR3 bases are TGTGCCAGCAGCCCCCTTAGAGTCCAGGGTTCCTACGAGCAGTACTTC. Translated, it gives CASSPLRVQGSYEQYF.